This T cell receptor beta chain was recovered during a study of CD8+ T cells in alopecia areata. Overall study results and limits: The study found TCR sharing across patients less clear than in mice, possibly for HLA reasons. Compared with normal scalp, lesional scalp had higher clonality and more expanded CD8+ clones. Scalp specimens additionally yield sequences from normal skin's resident alphabeta T cells.

The CDR3 has 16 residues. Germline V gene lookup returns CDR1 SGDLS and CDR2 YYNGEE. V lost 3 bases and J lost 1; bases outside the gene matches: 5. With regard to this clone: Its antigen is currently unknown.

Extracted RNA was reverse transcribed into cDNA, the sequencing template. The assay was immunoSEQ multiplex PCR, and TCRdb's table has in-frame clones only and misses some. The table has 50,000 to 70,000 clones, about 40% seen once; the top ten hold roughly half. Lesional scalp punch biopsies and peripheral blood came from alopecia areata patients. Sequenced material: NKG2D-low CD8+ T cells sorted from blood. This clonotype was obtained from a human donor with alopecia areata. V and J are TRBV9 and TRBJ2-3; 10 bases are a match to TRBD1. Here the CDR3 reads CASSDPGTGGTDTQYF. CDR3 sequence (DNA): TGTGCCAGCAGCGATCCCGGGACAGGGGGCACAGATACGCAGTATTTT.